This T cell receptor (beta chain) comes out of a study of cytomegalovirus exposure and HLA in healthy donors. On the study more broadly: The study's early data release held roughly 91 million unique TCRs from HLA-typed donors.

Regarding the study as a whole: Within the data, a cluster of highly shared sequence variants was likely a sequencing artifact.

Primers for the PCR totalled 60 Vbeta and 13 Jbeta. The table came from immunoSEQ multiplex PCR; TCRdb's copy has only in-frame clones and leaves some out. The table includes roughly 130,000 clones, 65% to 90% detected once. A word on this clone: As yet, its antigen is unknown.

CDR1 is MDHEN and CDR2 is SYDVKM in the germline V gene. The ends were cut back, 5 bases at V and 8 bases at J, with 18 bases in the middle. The CDR3 contains 14 residues. The rearrangement uses TRBV28 and TRBJ1-1, with D maybe TRBD1 (6 bases). The origin of this receptor is a male donor in good health and CMV-seropositive. The sequenced sample consisted of PBMCs. CDR3 nucleotide sequence: TGTGCCAGCAGTGCCGTACAGCTGACAGGAGAAGCTTTCTTT. Protein product: CASSAVQLTGEAFF.